This T cell receptor (beta chain) was documented in a study of blood T cell repertoires in COVID-19. Study in general: Italy, Spain and the United States were the sources of the convalescent and acute COVID-19 samples. PBMCs, B-cell-depleted T cells, or T cells were the source of the cDNA or gDNA that made up the material.

In the original workflow: Estimated nucleated cell counts came from reference gene primer amplification. TCRdb's copy holds only in-frame clones and misses some; the assay was immunoSEQ multiplex PCR. Clone size and V and J calls were adopted from that table, with D and trimming inferred from the DNA. Here the sample spans 70,000 or so clones, over 80% being singletons. In its sample, this clone was seen once. This CDR3 has 17 residues. This sequence joins TRBV21-1 and TRBJ2-7; the D call in the table, TRBD1, was not verified against the DNA. TRBV21-1 is assigned pseudogene status. This TCR was recovered from a woman aged 80 or over with active COVID-19. The specimen was peripheral blood. The CDR3 bases are TGTGCCAGCAGCAAAGGGGCAGCAAGTAGGCACCCGTCCGAGCAGTACTTC. Protein: CASSKGAASRHPSEQYF.